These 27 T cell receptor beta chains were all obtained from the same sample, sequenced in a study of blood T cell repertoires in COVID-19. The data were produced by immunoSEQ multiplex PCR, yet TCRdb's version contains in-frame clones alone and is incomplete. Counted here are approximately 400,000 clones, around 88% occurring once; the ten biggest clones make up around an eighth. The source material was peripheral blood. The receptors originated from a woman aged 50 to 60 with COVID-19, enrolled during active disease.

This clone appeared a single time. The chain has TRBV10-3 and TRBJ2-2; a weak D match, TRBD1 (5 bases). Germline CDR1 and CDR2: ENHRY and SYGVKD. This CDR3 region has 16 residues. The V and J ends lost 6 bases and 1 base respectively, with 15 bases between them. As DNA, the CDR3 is TGTGCCATCAGCGATACTCCCGGACAGAACACCGGGGAGCTGTTTTTT. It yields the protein CAISDTPGQNTGELFF.

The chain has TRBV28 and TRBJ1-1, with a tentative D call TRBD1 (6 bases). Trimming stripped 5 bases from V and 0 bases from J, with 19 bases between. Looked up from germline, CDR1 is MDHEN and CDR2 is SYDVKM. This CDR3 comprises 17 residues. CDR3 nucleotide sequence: TGTGCCAGCAGTCCGGCAGTCCCGGGACACCTGAACACTGAAGCTTTCTTT. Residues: CASSPAVPGHLNTEAFF.

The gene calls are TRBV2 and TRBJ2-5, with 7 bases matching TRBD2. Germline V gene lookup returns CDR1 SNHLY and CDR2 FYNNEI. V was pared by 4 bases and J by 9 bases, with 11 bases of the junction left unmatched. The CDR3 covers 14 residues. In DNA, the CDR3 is TGTGCCAGCAGTGTGAAGGCGGGGGACGCGGCCCAGTACTTC. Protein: CASSVKAGDAAQYF. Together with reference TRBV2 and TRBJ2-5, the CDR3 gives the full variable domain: EPEVTQTPSHQVTQMGQEVILRCVPISNHLYFYWYRQILGQKVEFLVSFYNNEISEKSEIFDDQFSVERPDGSNFTLKIRSTKLEDSAMYFCASSVKAGDAAQYFGPGTRLLVL.

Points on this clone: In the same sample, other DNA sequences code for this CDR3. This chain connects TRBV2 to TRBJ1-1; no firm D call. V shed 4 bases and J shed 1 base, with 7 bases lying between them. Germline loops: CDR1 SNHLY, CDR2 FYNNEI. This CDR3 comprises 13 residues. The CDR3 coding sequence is TGTGCCAGCAGTGTTAGTCCGAACACTGAAGCTTTCTTT. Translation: CASSVSPNTEAFF.

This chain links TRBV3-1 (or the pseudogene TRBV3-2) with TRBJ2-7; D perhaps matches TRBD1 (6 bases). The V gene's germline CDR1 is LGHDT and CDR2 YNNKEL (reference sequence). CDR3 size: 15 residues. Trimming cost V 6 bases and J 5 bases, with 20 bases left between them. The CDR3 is CASSPYRVSLDEQYF. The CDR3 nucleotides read TGTGCCAGCAGTCCATACAGGGTCTCTTTGGACGAGCAGTACTTC.

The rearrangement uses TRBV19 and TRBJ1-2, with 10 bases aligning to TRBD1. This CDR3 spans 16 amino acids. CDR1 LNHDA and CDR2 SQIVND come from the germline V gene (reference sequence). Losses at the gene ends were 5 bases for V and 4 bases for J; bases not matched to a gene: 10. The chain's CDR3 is CASSQTGTGERYGYTF. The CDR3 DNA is TGTGCCAGTAGTCAAACAGGGACAGGGGAACGCTATGGCTACACCTTC.

Written as DNA, the CDR3 is TGTGCCAGCAGAAACCCGGACAGTTTCTATGGCTACACCTTC. This encodes CASRNPDSFYGYTF. The chain couples TRBV6-5 to TRBJ1-2, with a weak D call TRBD1 (6 bases). This CDR3 spans 14 amino acids. Trimming pared 6 bases from V and 4 bases from J, leaving 15 bases between. CDR1 and CDR2 (germline): MNHEY, SVGAGI.

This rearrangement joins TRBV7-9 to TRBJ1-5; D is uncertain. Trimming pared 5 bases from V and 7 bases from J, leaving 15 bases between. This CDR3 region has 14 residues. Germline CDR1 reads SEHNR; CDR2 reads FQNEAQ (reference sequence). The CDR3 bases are TGTGCCAGCAGCCCAGGTACAGCGGCACAGCCCCAGCATTTT. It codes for CASSPGTAAQPQHF.

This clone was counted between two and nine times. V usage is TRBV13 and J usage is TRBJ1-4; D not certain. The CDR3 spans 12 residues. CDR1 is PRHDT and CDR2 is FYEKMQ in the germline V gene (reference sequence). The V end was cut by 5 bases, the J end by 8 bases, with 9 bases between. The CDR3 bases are TGTGCCAGCAGCCTGGAGCGGGAAAAACTGTTTTTT. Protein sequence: CASSLEREKLFF.

The CDR3 coding sequence is TGTGCCAGCTATAATATCCGCGGGGATACGCAGTATTTT. This codes for CASYNIRGDTQYF. The gene calls are TRBV6-5 and TRBJ2-3; D is perhaps TRBD2 (5 bases). Trimming pared 8 bases from V and 6 bases from J, leaving 15 bases between. The CDR3 has 13 residues. Per the germline V gene, CDR1 is MNHEY and CDR2 is SVGAGI.

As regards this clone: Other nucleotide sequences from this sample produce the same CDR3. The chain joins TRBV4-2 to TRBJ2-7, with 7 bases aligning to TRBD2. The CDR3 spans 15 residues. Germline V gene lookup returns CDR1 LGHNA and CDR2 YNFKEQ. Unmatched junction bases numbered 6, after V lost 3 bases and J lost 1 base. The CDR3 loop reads CASSQGRGTSYEQYF. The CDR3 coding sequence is TGTGCCAGCAGCCAGGGGAGGGGTACATCCTACGAGCAGTACTTC.

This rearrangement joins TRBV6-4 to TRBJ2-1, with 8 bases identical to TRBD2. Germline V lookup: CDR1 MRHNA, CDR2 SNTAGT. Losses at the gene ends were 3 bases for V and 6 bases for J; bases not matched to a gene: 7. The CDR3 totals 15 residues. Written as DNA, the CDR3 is TGTGCCAGCAGTGAAGGTAGCGGGGCTTTCAATGAGCAGTTCTTC. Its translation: CASSEGSGAFNEQFF.

CDR3 sequence (DNA): TGTGCCAGCAGCTTGACGGCCCCGGGAAGGACGGGCCAAGAGACCCAGTACTTC. It encodes CASSLTAPGRTGQETQYF. The rearrangement joins TRBV14 to TRBJ2-5, with TRBD2 as a possible D gene (5 bases). The germline gives CDR1 SGHDN, CDR2 FVKESK. The CDR3 length is 18 residues. V was cut by 5 bases and J by 1 base, with 23 bases left in between.

CDR3 region: CATSREGRGVYGYTF. CDR3 nucleotide sequence: TGTGCCACCAGCAGAGAGGGCAGGGGAGTTTATGGCTACACCTTC. The rearrangement joins TRBV15 to TRBJ1-2; the D gene is possibly TRBD1 (6 bases). Germline values: CDR1 LNHNV, CDR2 YYDKDF (reference sequence). CDR3 size: 15 residues. Trimming shortened V by 0 bases and J by 5 bases, and 13 bases separated the two germline ends.

CDR3 in DNA: TGTGCCACCAGTGATTCTAACAGGGGGGATGAAGCTTTCTTT. Translating gives CATSDSNRGDEAFF. The V gene is TRBV24-1, the J gene TRBJ1-1, with 8 bases that match TRBD1. This CDR3 has 14 residues. Germline lookup yields CDR1 KGHDR and CDR2 SFDVKD. Trimming removed 2 bases from V and 7 bases from J; junction bases left unmatched: 5.

CDR3 bases: TGTGCCAGCAGCTTGCGGGGGGCCTACGAGCAGTACTTC. This sequence encodes CASSLRGAYEQYF. V is TRBV5-4 and J is TRBJ2-7; 7 positions match TRBD2. V lost 1 base to trimming and J lost 2 bases; unmatched junction nucleotides: 0. CDR1 and CDR2 from the germline V gene are SGHNT and YYREEE (reference sequence). The CDR3 has 13 amino acids. The full variable domain, rest sourced from reference TRBV5-4 and TRBJ2-7, is ETGVTQSPTHLIKTRGQQVTLRCSSQSGHNTVSWYQQALGQGPQFIFQYYREEENGRGNFPPRFSGLQFPNYSSELNVNALELDDSALYLCASSLRGAYEQYFGPGTRLTVT.

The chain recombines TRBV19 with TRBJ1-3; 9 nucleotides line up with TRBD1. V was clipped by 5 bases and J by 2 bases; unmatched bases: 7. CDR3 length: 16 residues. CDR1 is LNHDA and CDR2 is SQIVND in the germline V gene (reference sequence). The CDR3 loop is CASSVWTGVPGNTIYF. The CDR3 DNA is TGTGCCAGTAGTGTGTGGACAGGGGTGCCTGGAAACACCATATATTTT.

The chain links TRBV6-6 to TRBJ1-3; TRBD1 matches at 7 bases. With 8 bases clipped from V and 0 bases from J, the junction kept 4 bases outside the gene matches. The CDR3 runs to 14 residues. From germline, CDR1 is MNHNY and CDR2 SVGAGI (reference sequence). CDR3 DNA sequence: TGTGCCAGCCTAGGGGACAGCTCTGGAAACACCATATATTTT. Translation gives CASLGDSSGNTIYF.

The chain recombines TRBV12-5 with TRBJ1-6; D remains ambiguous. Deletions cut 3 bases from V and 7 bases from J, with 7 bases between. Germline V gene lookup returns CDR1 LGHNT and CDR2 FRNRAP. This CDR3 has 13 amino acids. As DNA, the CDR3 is TGTGCTAGTGGTTTTGGGGAGAATTCACCCCTCCACTTT. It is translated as CASGFGENSPLHF. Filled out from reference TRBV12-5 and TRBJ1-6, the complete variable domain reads DARVTQTPRHKVTEMGQEVTMRCQPILGHNTVFWYRQTMMQGLELLAYFRNRAPLDDSGMPKDRFSAEMPDATLATLKIQPSEPRDSAVYFCASGFGENSPLHFGNGTRLTVT.

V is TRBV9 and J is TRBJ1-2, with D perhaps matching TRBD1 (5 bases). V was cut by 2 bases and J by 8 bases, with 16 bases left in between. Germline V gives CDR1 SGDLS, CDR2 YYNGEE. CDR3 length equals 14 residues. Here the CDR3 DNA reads TGTGCCAGCAGCGTCGGTAGGGGCGCGGGGGGCTACACCTTC. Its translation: CASSVGRGAGGYTF.

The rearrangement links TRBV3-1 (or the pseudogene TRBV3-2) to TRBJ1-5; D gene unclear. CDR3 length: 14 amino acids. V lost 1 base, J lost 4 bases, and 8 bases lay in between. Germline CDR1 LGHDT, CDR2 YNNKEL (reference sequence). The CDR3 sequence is CASSQANRNQPQHF. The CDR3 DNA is TGTGCCAGCAGCCAAGCTAATCGGAATCAGCCCCAGCATTTT.

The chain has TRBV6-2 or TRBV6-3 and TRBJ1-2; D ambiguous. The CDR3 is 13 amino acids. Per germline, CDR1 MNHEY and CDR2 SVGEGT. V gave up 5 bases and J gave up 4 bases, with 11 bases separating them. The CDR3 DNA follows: TGTGCCAGCAGTCCCCCCGCGTCCTATGGCTACACCTTC. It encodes CASSPPASYGYTF.

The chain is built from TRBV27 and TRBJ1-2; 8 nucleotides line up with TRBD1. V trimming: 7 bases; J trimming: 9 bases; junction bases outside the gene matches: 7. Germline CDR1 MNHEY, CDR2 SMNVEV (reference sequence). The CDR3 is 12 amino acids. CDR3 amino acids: CASKTGASRYTF. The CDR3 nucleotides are TGTGCCAGCAAGACAGGGGCGTCCCGCTACACCTTC.

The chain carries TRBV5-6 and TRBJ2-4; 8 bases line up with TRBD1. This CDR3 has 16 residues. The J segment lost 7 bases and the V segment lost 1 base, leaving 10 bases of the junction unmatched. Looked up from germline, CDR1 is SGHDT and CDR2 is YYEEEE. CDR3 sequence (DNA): TGTGCCAGCAGCTTGTCGGGACAGGTTGGGGGGAACATTCAGTACTTC. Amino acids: CASSLSGQVGGNIQYF. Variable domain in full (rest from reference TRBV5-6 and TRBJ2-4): DAGVTQSPTHLIKTRGQQVTLRCSPKSGHDTVSWYQQALGQGPQFIFQYYEEEERQRGNFPDRFSGHQFPNYSSELNVNALLLGDSALYLCASSLSGQVGGNIQYFGAGTRLSVL.

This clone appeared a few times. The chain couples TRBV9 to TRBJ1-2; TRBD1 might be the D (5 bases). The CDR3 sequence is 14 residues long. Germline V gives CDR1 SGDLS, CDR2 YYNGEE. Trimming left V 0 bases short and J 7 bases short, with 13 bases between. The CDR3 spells CASSVDSRAFGYTF. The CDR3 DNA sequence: TGTGCCAGCAGCGTAGACAGCAGGGCGTTTGGCTACACCTTC. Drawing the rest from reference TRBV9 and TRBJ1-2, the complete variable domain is DSGVTQTPKHLITATGQRVTLRCSPRSGDLSVYWYQQSLDQGLQFLIQYYNGEERAKGNILERFSAQQFPDLHSELNLSSLELGDSALYFCASSVDSRAFGYTFGSGTRLTVV.

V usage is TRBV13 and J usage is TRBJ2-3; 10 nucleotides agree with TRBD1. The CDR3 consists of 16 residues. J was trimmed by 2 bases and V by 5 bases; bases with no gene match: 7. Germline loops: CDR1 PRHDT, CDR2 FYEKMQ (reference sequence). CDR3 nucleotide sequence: TGTGCCAGCAGCCACCTAGGACAGGGGGACACAGATACGCAGTATTTT. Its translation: CASSHLGQGDTDTQYF.

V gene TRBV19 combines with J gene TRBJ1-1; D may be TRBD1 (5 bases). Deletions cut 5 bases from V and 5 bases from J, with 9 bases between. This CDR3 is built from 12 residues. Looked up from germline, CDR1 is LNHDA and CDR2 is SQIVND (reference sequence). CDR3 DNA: TGTGCCAGTAGTCATCCAGGGACTGAAGCTTTCTTT. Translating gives CASSHPGTEAFF.